This is a list of T cell receptor beta chains from one sample in a study of blood T cell repertoires in COVID-19. Clones were sequenced by immunoSEQ multiplex PCR, and TCRdb holds only the in-frame ones, with some missing. The sample includes about 210,000 clones, around 84% seen only once; the top ten take around a sixth. The sequencing input was PBMCs or T cells enriched from blood (not recorded which). The receptors derive from a man between 35 and 55 years old who had recovered from COVID-19. CDR3s include the opening cysteine and the closing phenylalanine or tryptophan. D genes are given only for firm matches. Size is omitted from some rows. Given values are once, few, many or a class for expanded clones.

J gene | D gene | V gene | CDR3 length | clone size | CDR3 DNA | CDR3 protein
TRBJ2-3 | - | TRBV5-1 | 15 | - | TGCGCCAGCAGCTTGCAGCGCGGGATTTTAAATACGCAGTATTTT | CASSLQRGILNTQYF
TRBJ2-1 | TRBD1 | TRBV5-1 | 15 | - | TGCGCCAGCAGCTTGGGGCAGGGGGCGATGAATGAGCAGTTCTTC | CASSLGQGAMNEQFF
TRBJ2-1 | TRBD2 | TRBV27 | 16 | once | TGTGCCAGCAGTTTTCTAGCGGGAGGTCCTAACAATGAGCAGTTCTTC | CASSFLAGGPNNEQFF
TRBJ2-7 | - | TRBV7-9 | 15 | - | TGTGCCAGCAGCTTAGTTCCAGGGAAATCCTACGAGCAGTACTTC | CASSLVPGKSYEQYF
TRBJ2-1 | TRBD1 | TRBV5-4 | 15 | - | TGTGCCAGCAGCTTGGCGGGACAGCCCTACAATGAGCAGTTCTTC | CASSLAGQPYNEQFF
TRBJ2-7 | TRBD1 | TRBV27 | 18 | - | TGTGCCAGCAGTTTTAATCGAATGGGACAGGGGAACGCCTACGAGCAGTACTTC | CASSFNRMGQGNAYEQYF
TRBJ1-4 | - | TRBV7-9 | 13 | - | TGTGCCAGCAGCACGGGGGGGAGCGAAAAACTGTTTTTT | CASSTGGSEKLFF
TRBJ1-4 | - | TRBV13 | 16 | - | TGTGCCAGCAGCCCGTCGGCGGGGCCAGCTAATGAAAAACTGTTTTTT | CASSPSAGPANEKLFF
TRBJ2-7 | - | TRBV5-1 | 14 | - | TGCGCCAGCAGCTTGGCAGGTCCCCCCTACGAGCAGTACTTC | CASSLAGPPYEQYF
TRBJ1-1 | - | TRBV4-2 | 17 | few | TGTGCCAGCAGCCCCCAAGTTGTGGGGGCAGAGGGCACTGAAGCTTTCTTT | CASSPQVVGAEGTEAFF
TRBJ2-1 | - | TRBV4-1 | 16 | few | TGCGCCAGCAGCCAAGACTTAGCGGCATCCTACAATGAGCAGTTCTTC | CASSQDLAASYNEQFF
TRBJ2-7 | - | TRBV4-1 | 16 | - | TGCGCCAGCAGCCAAGTATACGGGACACCCAATTACGAGCAGTACTTC | CASSQVYGTPNYEQYF
TRBJ2-1 | TRBD2 | TRBV5-1 | 15 | - | TGCGCCAGCAGCGTCGGCGGGAGGGCCTTCGATGAGCAGTTCTTC | CASSVGGRAFDEQFF
TRBJ1-5 | TRBD1 | TRBV5-8 | 15 | - | TGTGCCAGCAGCCCACAGGGGCGAGGCAATCAGCCCCAGCATTTT | CASSPQGRGNQPQHF
TRBJ1-1 | TRBD1 | TRBV18 | 16 | - | TGTGCCAGCTCCCAAAGAACAGACAGGGGGCTGGGTGAAGCTTTCTTT | CASSQRTDRGLGEAFF
TRBJ1-6 | - | TRBV18 | 15 | - | TGTGCCAGCTCACCCTTAACCCTCCGAGATTCACCCCTCCACTTT | CASSPLTLRDSPLHF
TRBJ1-3 | - | TRBV10-2 | 15 | few | TGCGCCAGCACCGAAGGGAGTAACTCTGGAAACACCATATATTTT | CASTEGSNSGNTIYF
TRBJ1-2 | - | TRBV5-1 | 14 | few | TGCGCCAGCATGCCCTCGGCAGACTTCTATGGCTACACCTTC | CASMPSADFYGYTF